A single sample is the source of the 6 T cell receptor beta chains below, sequenced in a study of blood T cell repertoires in COVID-19. The method was immunoSEQ multiplex PCR; TCRdb's version includes in-frame clones alone and lacks a portion of them. The profile shows about 280,000 clones, approximately 85% of them singletons. The sequencing input was peripheral blood. These receptors all stem from a man aged 45-65 years with active or convalescent COVID-19.

V is TRBV5-8 and J is TRBJ1-4, with D possibly being TRBD1 (6 bases). V gave up 3 bases and J gave up 0 bases, with 9 bases separating them. The CDR3 length is 15 residues. Germline assignment: CDR1 SGHTS and CDR2 YDEGEE. The chain's CDR3 is CASSSRTATNEKLFF. CDR3 DNA: TGTGCCAGCAGCTCCCGGACAGCAACTAATGAAAAACTGTTTTTT.

The genes are TRBV12-5 and TRBJ1-1; TRBD1 matches 11 bases. After removal of 9 bases from V and 1 base from J, the junction contained 13 bases not matched to a gene. Per the germline V gene, CDR1 is LGHNT and CDR2 is FRNRAP. The CDR3 is made up of 17 amino acids. This CDR3 reads CASGPPWGTGGNTEAFF. The CDR3 DNA reads as TGTGCTAGCGGCCCGCCTTGGGGGACAGGGGGGAACACTGAAGCTTTCTTT.

The chain couples TRBV3-1 (or the pseudogene TRBV3-2) to TRBJ2-5; weak D call: TRBD1 (5 bases). The V gene's germline CDR1 is LGHDT and CDR2 YNNKEL (reference sequence). The CDR3 runs 12 residues. V lost 3 bases and J 9 bases, leaving 11 bases between the germline ends. The CDR3 spells CASSQDLGAQYF. Written as DNA, the CDR3 is TGTGCCAGCAGCCAGGACCTAGGGGCCCAGTACTTC.

The chain links TRBV4-2 to TRBJ2-4; 7 bases line up with TRBD1. Germline loops: CDR1 LGHNA, CDR2 YNFKEQ. This CDR3 is built from 14 residues. Trimming took 1 base from V and 8 from J; bases not matched to a gene: 5. The CDR3 DNA follows: TGTGCCAGCAGCCAAGGACAGGGACGGGACATTCAGTACTTC. Translated, it gives CASSQGQGRDIQYF.

The V gene is TRBV29-1, the J gene TRBJ2-4; 8 bases match TRBD2. This CDR3 is built from 13 residues. V dropped 5 bases and J dropped 9; count of bases not matched to a gene: 9. Germline CDR1 SQVTM, CDR2 ANQGSEA. The CDR3 DNA reads as TGCAGCGTTTCGGCGGGAGCGGGGGCCATTCAGTACTTC. Amino acid sequence: CSVSAGAGAIQYF.

The chain joins TRBV18 to TRBJ1-2, with D tentatively TRBD1 (5 bases). CDR3 size: 16 residues. Germline CDR1 and CDR2: KGHSH and LQKENI. The V end lost 3 bases, the J end lost 4 bases, and 18 bases lay between the germline ends. Written as DNA, the CDR3 is TGTGCCAGCTCACCCCCTGCTACGGCAGGGCCCTATGGCTACACCTTC. It is translated as CASSPPATAGPYGYTF.